This T cell receptor beta chain was obtained from a study of a mutant IDH1 vaccine in newly diagnosed glioma. Turning to the study itself: A roughly 62% male, about 38% female split and a mean age of about 40 years characterized treated patients. Before enrollment, patients got radiotherapy alone, temozolomide alone, or mostly the combination. Visit timing is recorded as week 35 for V12 and week 47 for V13.

Described time point: week 47, end of study. The study gave 300 ug of mutant IDH1 20-mer peptide per vaccine dose, with topical imiquimod. Eight vaccinations went to patients in weeks 1, 3, 5, 7, 11, 15, 19, 23. The V end was cut by 3 bases, the J end by 3 bases, with 4 bases between. In germline, CDR1 is SGHDT, CDR2 YYEEEE. CDR3 size: 12 residues. About this clone itself: Its antigen remains unknown.

Assay used: immunoSEQ multiplex PCR; TCRdb lists only in-frame clones, some missing. The sample consists of some 57,000 clones, about three quarters of them appearing once. Sequencing used PBMCs, obtained from a glioma patient whose treatment included an IDH1 peptide vaccine. The receptor was derived from a woman between 35 and 50 years old with glioma. Some clones in this sample may be carry-over from other donors' samples. The chain carries TRBV5-6 and TRBJ1-5; D gene unclear. DNA for the CDR3: TGTGCCAGCAGCTCGGCCAATCAGCCCCAGCATTTT. This codes for CASSSANQPQHF.